Sequencing of this TCR beta chain was carried out in a study of regulatory T cells in long-lasting Graves disease. Study in general: Recently diagnosed Graves' patients had received antithyroid drugs for under 3 months.

This clonotype was seen repeatedly, ten times or more. The CDR3 sequence is 15 residues long. The germline V gene encodes CDR1 MNHNS and CDR2 SASEGT. Unmatched junction bases numbered 8, after V lost 7 bases and J lost 6 bases. HTBI primers from iRepertoire and Arm-PCR of CDR3 regions yielded the TCR beta libraries. TCRdb processed the multiplex PCR reads anew with MiXCR; each CDR3 protein has one entry. The sample holds 450,000 to 600,000 distinct CDR3 sequences; about 14% are singletons and the top ten take approximately 9.3%. Stated time point: newly diagnosed GD, antithyroid drugs for less than 3 months. From PBMCs, RNA was extracted and then used to make the TCR library. These data were likewise used in another study, on T cells in Graves' hyperthyroidism and ophthalmopathy. According to that study: Patients aged 18 to 65 with hyperthyroidism were newly diagnosed, with duration under 2 months.

The sample in question was peripheral blood mononuclear cells (PBMCs), obtained at new diagnosis, from a patient treated with antithyroid drugs. This sequence was found in a young man with Graves disease. The V and J genes are TRBV6-1 and TRBJ1-5; 11 nucleotides agree with TRBD1. Written as DNA, the CDR3 is TGTGCCAGCACTATCGGACAGGGGGCGTCTCAGCCCCAGCATTTT. Its protein is CASTIGQGASQPQHF.